These 19 T cell receptor beta chains share one sample of origin, sequenced in a study of blood T cell repertoires in COVID-19. Repertoires were generated with immunoSEQ multiplex PCR, while TCRdb's copy carries only in-frame clones and drops some. The table lists 98,000 or so clones, approximately 88% of them singletons. The sequenced material came from peripheral blood. Receptors were obtained from a human donor in a cohort sampled during active COVID-19.

This clone was found once. CDR3 residues: CASSFELAGEASTDTQYF. CDR3 nucleotides: TGTGCCAGCAGTTTCGAGTTAGCGGGAGAAGCTAGCACAGATACGCAGTATTTT. The rearrangement links TRBV27 to TRBJ2-3, with 9 nucleotides matching TRBD2. Trimming cost V 3 bases and J 0 bases; bases outside gene matches: 10. Germline-derived CDR1 and CDR2 are MNHEY and SMNVEV (reference sequence). This CDR3 has 18 residues.

The chain is built from TRBV18 and TRBJ2-1; perhaps TRBD2 as D (6 bases). Germline lookup yields CDR1 KGHSH and CDR2 LQKENI. This CDR3 is 15 amino acids long. Trimming left V 0 bases short and J 1 base short, with 7 bases between. The CDR3 bases are TGTGCCAGCTCACCACCCGGGACTTCCTACAATGAGCAGTTCTTC. Amino acid sequence: CASSPPGTSYNEQFF.

The rearrangement links TRBV19 to TRBJ1-2; maybe TRBD1 (5 bases). Trimming removed 3 bases at V and 0 bases at J, with 11 bases between. The CDR3 sequence is 15 residues long. The germline CDR1 and CDR2 sequences are LNHDA and SQIVND (reference sequence). The DNA for the CDR3 is TGTGCCAGTAGTATTGGGGCCTTAGCTAACTATGGCTACACCTTC. It codes for CASSIGALANYGYTF.

This clone has just one count. The chain recombines TRBV4-3 with TRBJ1-4; a possible D gene is TRBD1 (5 bases). From germline, CDR1 is LGHNA and CDR2 YSLEER. The V gene lost 0 bases and the J gene lost 4 bases, with 18 bases spanning the gap. This CDR3 comprises 18 residues. CDR3 protein: CASSQEWNSRGYNEKLFF. The CDR3 bases are TGCGCCAGCAGCCAAGAATGGAACAGTAGGGGTTATAATGAAAAACTGTTTTTT.

The chain has TRBV5-3 and TRBJ1-5, with D perhaps TRBD1 (5 bases). TRBV5-3 is an ORF, with its function uncertain. Trimming took off 8 bases at V and 6 bases at J, with 15 bases between the two ends. CDR3 size: 13 residues. For the CDR3, the DNA is TGTGCCAGTCACGGGGGGTCCCGTCAGCCCCAGCATTTT. It translates to CASHGGSRQPQHF.

J is TRBJ2-2 and V is TRBV24-1; D is unclear. Trimming took 9 bases from V and 5 from J, leaving 15 bases between them. The CDR3 runs 14 residues. The V gene's germline CDR1 is KGHDR and CDR2 SFDVKD. The CDR3 DNA follows: TGTGCCACCGCTGACTCGTCGGGTACCGGGGAGCTGTTTTTT. Translating gives CATADSSGTGELFF.

J is TRBJ1-2 and V is TRBV6-5, with D possibly matching TRBD1 (5 bases). This CDR3 has 16 amino acids. Germline lookup yields CDR1 MNHEY and CDR2 SVGAGI. V gave up 2 bases and J gave up 3 bases, with 16 bases separating them. The CDR3 DNA reads TGTGCCAGCAGTTACCGGGGGTTGGGGCAGGACTATGGCTACACCTTC. This codes for CASSYRGLGQDYGYTF.

This chain connects TRBV30 to TRBJ1-1, with D unresolved. The germline CDR1 and CDR2 sequences are GTSNPN and SVGIG (reference sequence). The CDR3 loop spans 13 amino acids. With 4 bases removed from V and 11 bases from J, the gap between germline ends came to 20 bases. CDR3 residues: CAWTDSYILRAFF. For the CDR3, the DNA is TGTGCCTGGACCGATTCTTATATTCTGAGGGCTTTCTTT.

The chain combines TRBV5-4 with TRBJ1-4; D unresolved. V shed 0 bases and J shed 8 bases, with 8 bases lying between them. Per germline, CDR1 SGHNT and CDR2 YYREEE (reference sequence). The length of the CDR3 is 13 residues. CDR3 sequence: CASSLAIGEKLFF. The DNA for the CDR3 is TGTGCCAGCAGCTTGGCGATCGGGGAAAAACTGTTTTTT. The whole variable domain, remainder taken from reference TRBV5-4 and TRBJ1-4, is ETGVTQSPTHLIKTRGQQVTLRCSSQSGHNTVSWYQQALGQGPQFIFQYYREEENGRGNFPPRFSGLQFPNYSSELNVNALELDDSALYLCASSLAIGEKLFFGSGTQLSVL.

This chain connects TRBV11-2 to TRBJ1-2; the D is unclear. Trimming left V 3 bases short and J 4 bases short, with 15 bases between. CDR1 and CDR2 (germline): SGHAT, FQNNGV. The CDR3 consists of 15 residues. In nucleotides, the CDR3 is TGTGCCAGCAGCTTGGGGTCTGGAGGGTCCTATGGCTACACCTTC. Its translation: CASSLGSGGSYGYTF.

DNA of the CDR3: TGCGCCAGCAGTATACAGGGAGCGGACAATGAGCAGTTCTTC. It codes for CASSIQGADNEQFF. The gene calls are TRBV10-1 and TRBJ2-1; D possibly corresponds to TRBD1 (6 bases). CDR1 is WNHNN, CDR2 SYGVQD, per germline (reference sequence). Trimming took 5 bases from V and 5 from J, leaving 13 bases between them. This CDR3 spans 14 amino acids.

This chain connects TRBV30 to TRBJ2-7; 14 bases are shared with TRBD2. Per germline, CDR1 GTSNPN and CDR2 SVGIG (reference sequence). V dropped 3 bases and J dropped 4; count of bases not matched to a gene: 5. This CDR3 has 15 amino acids. In DNA form, the CDR3 reads TGTGCCTGGAGACGACTAGCGGGGGGGCTATACGAGCAGTACTTC. This translates into CAWRRLAGGLYEQYF.

The rearrangement links TRBV7-3 to TRBJ2-1, with 11 bases matching TRBD2. The germline CDR1 and CDR2 sequences are SGHTA and FQGTGA. The V and J ends lost 2 bases and 4 bases, in that order; junction bases with no gene match: 4. This CDR3 contains 16 residues. The CDR3 region has the DNA TGTGCCAGCAGCTTAGGTTCTAGCGGGAGGTACAATGAGCAGTTCTTC. This translates into CASSLGSSGRYNEQFF.

In DNA, the CDR3 is TGTGCCAGCAGTGTCTCCGGGACAGGGGCTGCTTTCTTT. This gives the protein CASSVSGTGAAFF. The genes are TRBV2 and TRBJ1-1; 10 nucleotides line up with TRBD1. Germline V gives CDR1 SNHLY, CDR2 FYNNEI. CDR3 length: 13 residues. Trimming removed 4 bases from V and 11 bases from J; junction bases left unmatched: 7. Full variable domain (rest looked up from reference TRBV2 and TRBJ1-1): EPEVTQTPSHQVTQMGQEVILRCVPISNHLYFYWYRQILGQKVEFLVSFYNNEISEKSEIFDDQFSVERPDGSNFTLKIRSTKLEDSAMYFCASSVSGTGAAFFGQGTRLTVV.

V and J are TRBV20-1 and TRBJ2-3, with D unresolved. This CDR3 is 17 amino acids long. Trimming cost V 3 bases and J 0 bases, with 19 bases left between them. Germline values: CDR1 DFQATT, CDR2 SNEGSKA (reference sequence). For the CDR3, the DNA is TGCAGTGCTAGTGGTGGGTCGATCAGACTTAGCACAGATACGCAGTATTTT. This translates into CSASGGSIRLSTDTQYF.

This sequence joins TRBV3-1 (or the pseudogene TRBV3-2) and TRBJ1-4, with 8 bases lining up with TRBD1. This CDR3 is 14 amino acids long. The germline V gene has CDR1 LGHDT and CDR2 YNNKEL (reference sequence). The V segment lost 7 bases and the J segment 3 bases; nucleotides outside the gene matches: 4. CDR3 in amino acids: CASNTGGANEKLFF. DNA for the CDR3: TGTGCCAGCAACACAGGGGGGGCTAATGAAAAACTGTTTTTT.

The gene calls are TRBV18 and TRBJ2-1, with 9 bases identical to TRBD2. The V gene end was trimmed by 3 bases and the J gene end by 2 bases; junction bases not matched to a gene: 2. From germline, CDR1 is KGHSH and CDR2 LQKENI. This CDR3 region has 15 residues. In DNA form, the CDR3 reads TGTGCCAGCTCACCTGGCGGGGGGGCCTACAATGAGCAGTTCTTC. Translation: CASSPGGGAYNEQFF.

This chain links TRBV9 with TRBJ1-3; D remains unclear. Trimming cost V 0 bases and J 7 bases, with 8 bases left between them. The CDR3 length is 13 residues. Germline CDR1 and CDR2: SGDLS and YYNGEE. As DNA, the CDR3 is TGTGCCAGCAGCGTAGATGCCCGGAACACCATATATTTT. Its translation: CASSVDARNTIYF.

The rearrangement uses TRBV4-1 and TRBJ2-3; 11 bases are a match to TRBD2. Germline lookup yields CDR1 MGHRA and CDR2 YSYEKL. The CDR3 has 16 residues. V lost 1 base and J lost 7; bases outside the gene matches: 7. The CDR3 sequence: CASSQGLAGMLYTQYF. CDR3 nucleotide sequence: TGCGCCAGCAGCCAAGGACTAGCGGGGATGCTCTATACGCAGTATTTT.